A single sample gave rise to the 22 T cell receptor beta chains below, sequenced in a study of PD-1 blockade in classical Hodgkin lymphoma. All the patients suffered relapse after autologous stem cell transplantation, and brentuximab vedotin exposure differed. Data came from immunoSEQ multiplex PCR; TCRdb stores just in-frame clones and leaves some out. The data hold about 26,000 clones, with around 70% observed a single time. The starting material was peripheral blood mononuclear cells (PBMCs), obtained before the second cycle of nivolumab. The source is a human donor with classical Hodgkin lymphoma.

This clone rates as medium-sized. V and J are TRBV19 and TRBJ1-6; D not resolved. The germline gives CDR1 LNHDA, CDR2 SQIVND (reference sequence). The CDR3 runs to 13 residues. The germline V and J ends were trimmed by 7 bases and 9 bases, with 13 bases remaining between them. CDR3 DNA: TGTGCCAGTAACGTAGGGATCGCTTCACCCCTCCACTTT. Translation gives CASNVGIASPLHF.

The chain links TRBV28 to TRBJ2-6; D is uncertain. V was shortened by 5 bases and J by 1 base, with 9 bases between the two germline ends. CDR1 and CDR2 (germline): MDHEN, SYDVKM. CDR3 length: 15 residues. CDR3 loop: CASSRAGSGANVLTF. In nucleotides, the CDR3 is TGTGCCAGCAGTCGGGCTGGGTCTGGGGCCAACGTCCTGACTTTC.

The V call is TRBV5-8, the J call TRBJ2-7, with D uncertain. The CDR3 spans 14 residues. Trimming took 0 bases from V and 6 from J, leaving 13 bases between them. CDR1 is SGHTS and CDR2 is YDEGEE in the germline V gene. The CDR3 region has the DNA TGTGCCAGCAGCTTGGAACTTCTGAAACCCGAGCAGTACTTC. Its protein product is CASSLELLKPEQYF.

The rearrangement joins TRBV27 to TRBJ1-6, with TRBD1 matching 8 bases. The V gene's germline CDR1 is MNHEY and CDR2 SMNVEV (reference sequence). This CDR3 region has 18 residues. J was trimmed by 5 bases and V by 1 base; bases with no gene match: 10. This chain's CDR3 is CASSLWAGGGFDNSPLHF. The DNA for the CDR3 is TGTGCCAGCAGTTTATGGGCAGGGGGCGGGTTCGATAATTCACCCCTCCACTTT.

The chain links TRBV6-5 to TRBJ1-4; maybe TRBD1 (5 bases). V lost 5 bases and J lost 6, with 13 bases in between. The germline CDR1 and CDR2 sequences are MNHEY and SVGAGI. The CDR3 spans 14 residues. The CDR3 DNA follows: TGTGCCAGCAGTCCTCAGGGTGGGGATGAAAAACTGTTTTTT. It translates to CASSPQGGDEKLFF.

V usage is TRBV18 and J usage is TRBJ1-3; possible D gene TRBD1, 6 bases. This CDR3 region has 18 residues. With 5 bases removed from V and 4 bases from J, the gap between germline ends came to 24 bases. CDR1 is KGHSH, CDR2 LQKENI, per germline. CDR3 DNA: TGTGCCAGCTCAACGTATTTGATGACAGGACAACGCGGAAACACCATATATTTT. Translated: CASSTYLMTGQRGNTIYF.

In this sample, this clone turned up once. This sample includes further DNA sequences coding for the same CDR3. This rearrangement joins TRBV5-1 to TRBJ1-4, with unresolved D. V gave up 0 bases and J gave up 0 bases, with 6 bases separating them. There are 15 residues in the CDR3. CDR1 SGHRS and CDR2 YFSETQ come from the germline V gene. The CDR3 DNA reads TGCGCCAGCAGCTTGGACGGAACAACTAATGAAAAACTGTTTTTT. Residues: CASSLDGTTNEKLFF. Filled out from reference TRBV5-1 and TRBJ1-4, the complete variable domain reads KAGVTQTPRYLIKTRGQQVTLSCSPISGHRSVSWYQQTPGQGLQFLFEYFSETQRNKGNFPGRFSGRQFSNSRSEMNVSTLELGDSALYLCASSLDGTTNEKLFFGSGTQLSVL.

V usage is TRBV28 and J usage is TRBJ1-4; 7 bases fit TRBD1. V lost 8 bases and J lost 4; bases outside the gene matches: 4. Germline V CDR1 and CDR2: MDHEN, SYDVKM. The CDR3 extends over 13 amino acids. CDR3 DNA sequence: TGTGCCAGCCTAGACAGGGTTAATGAAAAACTGTTTTTT. Translation gives CASLDRVNEKLFF.

This clone is judged medium-sized. Other DNA sequences in the sample encode the same CDR3. The V gene is TRBV7-2, the J gene TRBJ2-1; TRBD2 is a possible D gene (5 bases). The CDR3 consists of 16 residues. Germline CDR1 SGHTA, CDR2 FQGNSA. Trimming removed 5 bases from V and 0 bases from J, with 14 bases in between. The CDR3 loop reads CASSLAGVSSYNEQFF. In DNA form, the CDR3 reads TGTGCCAGCAGCCTGGCGGGCGTAAGCTCCTACAATGAGCAGTTCTTC.

A single count supports this clone. J is TRBJ1-5 and V is TRBV19, with D hard to call. Germline V CDR1 and CDR2: LNHDA, SQIVND (reference sequence). V was cut by 5 bases and J by 7 bases, with 12 bases left in between. This CDR3 spans 13 amino acids. DNA for the CDR3: TGTGCCAGTAGTCTCGCGGTCGAACAGCCCCAGCATTTT. This gives the protein CASSLAVEQPQHF.

The chain carries TRBV5-5 and TRBJ1-6, with D hard to call. CDR3 size: 14 residues. V dropped 0 bases and J dropped 8 bases, with 9 bases sitting between them. Germline V gene data show CDR1 as SGHKS and CDR2 as YYEKEE (reference sequence). CDR3 nucleotides: TGTGCCAGCAGCTTGGGGGGAGGAGATTCACCCCTCCACTTT. The encoded protein is CASSLGGGDSPLHF.

The chain has TRBV27 and TRBJ2-5, with D tentatively TRBD2 (6 bases). Germline V lookup: CDR1 MNHEY, CDR2 SMNVEV (reference sequence). Trimming removed 5 bases from V and 2 bases from J, with 9 bases in between. This CDR3 is built from 13 residues. The CDR3 reads CASSGREQETQYF. The CDR3 DNA is TGTGCCAGCAGTGGACGGGAGCAAGAGACCCAGTACTTC.

This chain uses TRBV9 with TRBJ2-3; the D call may be TRBD1 or TRBD2 (5 bases each). This CDR3 comprises 15 residues. V dropped 0 bases and J dropped 0 bases, with 8 bases sitting between them. The V gene's germline CDR1 is SGDLS and CDR2 YYNGEE. The CDR3 bases are TGTGCCAGCAGCGTAGGGGGGTGGAGCACAGATACGCAGTATTTT. This sequence encodes CASSVGGWSTDTQYF. Filled out from reference TRBV9 and TRBJ2-3, the complete variable domain reads DSGVTQTPKHLITATGQRVTLRCSPRSGDLSVYWYQQSLDQGLQFLIQYYNGEERAKGNILERFSAQQFPDLHSELNLSSLELGDSALYFCASSVGGWSTDTQYFGPGTRLTVL.

The gene calls are TRBV7-2 and TRBJ2-7; D might be TRBD1 or TRBD2, each matching 5 bases. V was trimmed by 3 bases and J by 0 bases, leaving 12 bases between them. This CDR3 is built from 15 residues. Germline assignment: CDR1 SGHTA and CDR2 FQGNSA. CDR3 amino acids: CASSLGTVSSYEQYF. The CDR3, as DNA: TGTGCCAGCAGCTTGGGGACGGTGAGCTCCTACGAGCAGTACTTC. Full variable domain (outside the CDR3, taken from reference TRBV7-2 and TRBJ2-7): GAGVSQSPSNKVTEKGKDVELRCDPISGHTALYWYRQSLGQGLEFLIYFQGNSAPDKSGLPSDRFSAERTGGSVSTLTIQRTQQEDSAVYLCASSLGTVSSYEQYFGPGTRLTVT.

This clone was seen many times. CDR3 amino acids: CASSGHDRGLYNEQFF. CDR3 sequence (DNA): TGTGCCAGCAGTGGGCATGACAGGGGGCTGTACAATGAGCAGTTCTTC. This chain joins TRBV6-1 and TRBJ2-1, with TRBD1 matching 10 bases. In germline, CDR1 is MNHNS, CDR2 SASEGT. This CDR3 is 16 amino acids long. After removal of 4 bases from V and 4 bases from J, the junction contained 7 bases not matched to a gene.

V and J are TRBV5-6 and TRBJ2-1; D ambiguous. V gave up 1 base and J gave up 8 bases, with 7 bases separating them. This CDR3 region has 12 residues. CDR1 and CDR2 (germline): SGHDT, YYEEEE. For the CDR3, the DNA is TGTGCCAGCAGCTTGACGGAGTATGAGCAGTTCTTC. Its protein product is CASSLTEYEQFF.

V gene TRBV19 combines with J gene TRBJ2-3; TRBD2 matches at 10 bases. The CDR3 totals 15 residues. With V trimmed by 9 bases and J by 2 bases, 8 bases remained unmatched. Germline CDR1 is LNHDA and CDR2 is SQIVND (reference sequence). CDR3 residues: CASAITSGNTDTQYF. The CDR3 DNA follows: TGTGCCAGCGCCATTACTAGCGGGAACACAGATACGCAGTATTTT.

The chain joins TRBV6-5 to TRBJ2-6; unclear D gene. CDR3 length: 14 amino acids. Trimming removed 5 bases from V and 0 bases from J, with 5 bases in between. Germline assignment: CDR1 MNHEY and CDR2 SVGAGI. The CDR3 loop is CASSLDSGANVLTF. CDR3 DNA sequence: TGTGCCAGCAGTCTCGACTCTGGGGCCAACGTCCTGACTTTC.

The chain recombines TRBV6-5 with TRBJ1-5; TRBD1 might be the D (5 bases). Germline loops: CDR1 MNHEY, CDR2 SVGAGI. The CDR3 sequence is 12 residues long. V was pared by 6 bases and J by 9 bases, with 12 bases between. The CDR3 region has the DNA TGTGCCAGCAGCCAAGAGAGGGGGCCCCAGCATTTT. Its protein is CASSQERGPQHF.

This chain links TRBV5-5 with TRBJ2-5; 8 bases fit TRBD1. V dropped 0 bases and J dropped 5; count of bases not matched to a gene: 12. The CDR3 loop spans 17 amino acids. Germline values: CDR1 SGHKS, CDR2 YYEKEE (reference sequence). The CDR3 DNA reads TGTGCCAGCAGCTTGGGAAGGACAGGGATCCACCGGGAGACCCAGTACTTC. Translation: CASSLGRTGIHRETQYF.

As DNA, the CDR3 is TGTGCCGGAATGTCGGGCCAGGGGATGTTTGAAGCTTTCTTT. Translating gives CAGMSGQGMFEAFF. This chain connects TRBV28 to TRBJ1-1; D may be TRBD1 (6 bases). CDR1 is MDHEN and CDR2 is SYDVKM in the germline V gene. The length of the CDR3 is 14 residues. Deletions cut 11 bases from V and 7 bases from J, with 23 bases between.

The chain combines TRBV5-7 with TRBJ1-5; D gene ambiguous. TRBV5-7 is recorded as an ORF, its role being uncertain. This CDR3 region has 16 residues. With 0 bases removed from V and 4 bases from J, the gap between germline ends came to 14 bases. CDR3 sequence (DNA): TGTGCCAGCAGCTTGGAGAGGCCCCTTAATAATCAGCCCCAGCATTTT. Translated, it gives CASSLERPLNNQPQHF.